Only a few counts were recorded for the clone carrying this T cell receptor (beta chain). The sample comes from a study of early T cells in non-severe SARS-CoV-2 infection. Across the whole study: From unsorted whole blood, bulk RNA was sequenced, and the chains remained unpaired.

Germline-derived CDR1 and CDR2 are DFQATT and SNEGSKA (reference sequence). The CDR3 has 15 amino acids. With 0 bases removed from V and 1 base from J, the gap between germline ends came to 12 bases. In TCRdb, the 5' RACE reads were re-called with MiXCR into one record per CDR3 protein. The table records some 42,000 distinct CDR3 sequences, 5% to 6.5% of them present only once. The receptor was derived from an adult who was a healthcare worker with PCR-confirmed SARS-CoV-2 infection or an uninfected control (not recorded which). Sequences were derived from whole blood, sampled at baseline. The J gene is TRBJ1-1, the V gene TRBV20-1; tentatively, D is TRBD1 (6 bases). The CDR3: CSARDWGAGNTEAFF. The CDR3 coding sequence is TGCAGTGCTAGAGATTGGGGGGCAGGGAACACTGAAGCTTTCTTT.